Sequencing of this T cell receptor beta chain was carried out in a study of cytomegalovirus exposure and HLA in healthy donors. Background on the study: A previous analysis identified 100 million to 120 million unique TCR beta sequences derived from 180 million or so T cells. Overall study results and limits: TCR beta V- and J-gene trimming was later associated with a missense DCLRE1C variant.

In the PCR, 60 Vbeta and 13 Jbeta primers were used. Produced via immunoSEQ multiplex PCR; TCRdb's table is partial and in-frame only. Of over 150,000 clones listed, 60% to 80% are singletons. With regard to this clone: The antigen remains undetermined.

This CDR3 comprises 13 residues. Trimming removed 2 bases from V and 11 bases from J, with 15 bases in between. From germline, CDR1 is MNHNY and CDR2 SVGAGI (reference sequence). The receptor comes from a woman in her thirties in good health and CMV-seronegative. This sequence joins TRBV6-6 and TRBJ1-1; D possibly corresponds to TRBD1 (6 bases). What was sequenced was PBMCs. CDR3 nucleotide sequence: TGTGCCAGCAGTTACGAAGGGGACACTGCGGCTTTCTTT. Translated: CASSYEGDTAAFF.